Listed below are T cell receptor beta chains from one sample, sequenced in a study of T cell clonotyping in hematopoietic cell transplantation. The method was immunoSEQ multiplex PCR; TCRdb's version includes in-frame clones alone and lacks a portion of them. The table records 10,000 to 15,000 clones, roughly 90% of them present only once. Sequencing used PBMCs, obtained 100 days after allogeneic stem cell transplant. The receptors originated from a female patient in her 50s who had an allogeneic stem cell transplant from an unrelated donor, so the T cells may come from the graft donor. Some clones in this sample may be carry-over from other donors' samples. The CDR3 runs from the conserved cysteine through the conserved F or W. A D gene is named only where the DNA matches it firmly. A row's size may be missing; if present it is once, few, many or a size class.

>TRBJ1-2|.|.|TRBV19
TGTGCCAGTAGTCTCCTCCATATTCAAGGGGGCTACACCTTC
CASSLLHIQGGYTF
>TRBJ1-5|.|.|TRBV30
TGTGCCTGGCAGACGGGGCGCAATCAGCCCCAGCATTTT
CAWQTGRNQPQHF
>TRBJ2-3|.|.|TRBV2
TGTGCCAGCATGTTGTATGGAAGTTTCGGAGGCTCCAGCGACACAGATACGCAGTATTTT
CASMLYGSFGGSSDTDTQYF
>TRBJ2-1|TRBD2|.|TRBV23-1
TGCGCCAGCAGTCAATCGGGAAGGACGCGGGGGGCGCTTACACGACAGTTCTTC
CASSQSGRTRGALTRQFF
>TRBJ1-5|TRBD1|.|TRBV6-5
TGTGCCAGCAGTTACTCGACAGGGGGGCGGCCCCAGCATTTT
CASSYSTGGRPQHF
>TRBJ1-1|TRBD1|.|TRBV18
TGTGCCAGCTCATTCGCGGGTTCGGACAGGGAAGCTTTCTTT
CASSFAGSDREAFF
>TRBJ2-7|TRBD2|.|TRBV4-3
TGCGCCAGCAGCCAAGGGGTTTCTAGCGGGAGGCCGTACTTC
CASSQGVSSGRPYF
>TRBJ2-3|.|.|TRBV11-2
TGTGCCAGCAGCTTGTTGGCAGATACGCAGTATTTT
CASSLLADTQYF
>TRBJ2-7|.|.|TRBV13
TGTGCCAGCAGCTACAGGGGAGGGGCTGAGCAGTACTTC
CASSYRGGAEQYF
>TRBJ2-7|.|.|TRBV6-6
TGTGCCAGCAGTTACCTGTCTCACGACTCCTACGAGCAGTACTTC
CASSYLSHDSYEQYF
>TRBJ1-1|.|.|TRBV7-2
TGTGCCAGCAGCTTAGCTGGGAACACTGAAGCTTTCTTT
CASSLAGNTEAFF
>TRBJ2-7|TRBD1|.|TRBV19
TGTGCCAGTAGTATCCAGGGGGACAGGTTCTACGAGCAGTACTTC
CASSIQGDRFYEQYF
>TRBJ2-3|TRBD2|.|TRBV4-1
TGCGCCAGCAGCCGCGCGACTAGCGGGAGGGTCACAGATACGCAGTATTTT
CASSRATSGRVTDTQYF
>TRBJ1-2|.|.|TRBV7-9
TGTGCCAGCAGCGGCCGTAGACTGCCTAACTATGGCTACACCTTC
CASSGRRLPNYGYTF
>TRBJ2-5|TRBD1|.|TRBV9
TGTGCCAGCAGCGTATCGACCGGGACAGGGGAGACCCAGTACTTC
CASSVSTGTGETQYF
>TRBJ2-1|TRBD2|.|TRBV5-4
TGTGCCAGCAGCTGGATAACGACTAGCGGGGATGAGCAGTTCTTC
CASSWITTSGDEQFF
>TRBJ1-2|.|once|TRBV30
TGTGCCTGGAGTGTACGATACACAGGCTATGGCTACACCTTC
CAWSVRYTGYGYTF
>TRBJ2-7|.|few|TRBV19
TGTGCCAGTAGTACCCCCGGGGCCTTCAGCGAGCAGTACTTC
CASSTPGAFSEQYF
>TRBJ1-6|TRBD1|medium-sized|TRBV25-1
TGTGCCAGCATGGGACAGGGGAAATCACCCCTCCACTTT
CASMGQGKSPLHF
>TRBJ1-1|.|.|TRBV7-2
TGTGCCAGCAGCTTGACCATGAACACTGAAGCTTTCTTT
CASSLTMNTEAFF
>TRBJ1-5|.|.|TRBV28
TGTGCCAGCAGTTTATTGGGTAATCAGCCCCAGCATTTT
CASSLLGNQPQHF
>TRBJ1-5|.|.|TRBV29-1
TGCAGCGTTGGTGGGTTCAATCAGCCCCAGCATTTT
CSVGGFNQPQHF
>TRBJ2-7|.|.|TRBV7-2
TGTGCCAGCAGCTTTTCCCCTGGGGGCATTGAGTACTTC
CASSFSPGGIEYF